This T cell receptor (beta chain) came from a study of Ad26.COV2.S vaccination and SARS-CoV-2 variants. Study-wide background: Intramuscular Ad26.COV2.S at 5x10^10 or 1x10^11 viral particles.

Clones were sequenced by immunoSEQ multiplex PCR, and TCRdb holds only the in-frame ones, with some missing. The table lists around 300,000 clones, roughly 88% of them singletons, with 5.5% in the top ten. This CDR3 has 13 amino acids. The germline V gene encodes CDR1 LGHNA and CDR2 YSLEER. The ends were cut back, 0 bases at V and 3 bases at J, with 6 bases in the middle. Treatment reported: about 20 received Ad26.COV2.S at low or high dose, single or two shots; several received placebo; per-sample allocation not given. Day 63 following the first vaccine or placebo injection was when the samples were taken. The donor was a Boston adult aged 18-55 years. Study-wide results and caveats: Vaccinees reportedly had broad spike-specific CD8+ and CD4+ T cell responses.

To note about this clone: As yet, its antigen is unknown. Other DNA sequences of this sample code for an identical CDR3.

The sample in question was peripheral blood, obtained in a trial of Ad26.COV2.S vaccine versus placebo. J is TRBJ2-7 and V is TRBV4-3; possible D gene TRBD1, 6 bases. The receptor was isolated from a person aged 18-65 years who received the Ad26.COV2.S COVID-19 vaccine or a placebo. CDR3 coding DNA: TGCGCCAGCAGCCAAGACAGGGGCTACGAGCAGTACTTC. It encodes CASSQDRGYEQYF.